One sample yielded the 15 T cell receptor beta chains listed below, sequenced in a study of monozygotic twins with cystic fibrosis. Sequenced by immunoSEQ multiplex PCR; TCRdb stores in-frame clones only, minus some. The table has about 21,000 clones, 91% seen once. The specimen sequenced was blood. The receptors were sampled from a girl aged 2 to 10 with cystic fibrosis.

This clone was found once. CDR3 protein: CASSVRLAGPFETQYF. Written as DNA, the CDR3 is TGTGCCAGCAGCGTACGGCTAGCGGGCCCTTTTGAGACCCAGTACTTC. The chain joins TRBV9 to TRBJ2-5, with 8 positions matching TRBD2. With 1 base clipped from V and 5 bases from J, the junction kept 10 bases outside the gene matches. Per germline, CDR1 SGDLS and CDR2 YYNGEE. CDR3 length: 16 amino acids. Using reference TRBV9 and TRBJ2-5 for the parts outside the CDR3, the full variable domain is DSGVTQTPKHLITATGQRVTLRCSPRSGDLSVYWYQQSLDQGLQFLIQYYNGEERAKGNILERFSAQQFPDLHSELNLSSLELGDSALYFCASSVRLAGPFETQYFGPGTRLLVL.

This chain uses TRBV4-3 with TRBJ1-5; D is unclear. V was clipped by 2 bases and J by 0 bases, with 8 bases between them. This CDR3 is 15 amino acids long. In germline, CDR1 is LGHNA, CDR2 YSLEER. The CDR3 DNA reads as TGCGCCAGCAGCCAAACAAAATATAGCAATCAGCCCCAGCATTTT. It yields the protein CASSQTKYSNQPQHF.

The chain joins TRBV27 to TRBJ2-1; D is undetermined. Germline CDR1 MNHEY, CDR2 SMNVEV (reference sequence). The V gene lost 2 bases and the J gene lost 0 bases, with 5 bases spanning the gap. The CDR3 is 14 residues long. CDR3 DNA sequence: TGTGCCAGCAGTTTAGGCAGCTCCTACAATGAGCAGTTCTTC. Its protein product is CASSLGSSYNEQFF.

The chain couples TRBV2 to TRBJ1-4; TRBD1 matches 7 bases. V shed 5 bases and J 2 bases; nucleotides not matched to a gene: 2. This CDR3 region has 14 residues. Germline-derived CDR1 and CDR2 are SNHLY and FYNNEI. CDR3 DNA sequence: TGTGCCAGCAGTCAGGGACAGACTAATGAAAAACTGTTTTTT. This translates into CASSQGQTNEKLFF.

The chain recombines TRBV18 with TRBJ1-5, with D unresolved. The CDR3 spans 13 residues. Between the trimmed V and J ends, which lost 3 bases and 5 bases, there was a span of 8 bases. Germline assignment: CDR1 KGHSH and CDR2 LQKENI. CDR3: CASSPARDQPQHF. The CDR3 nucleotides read TGTGCCAGCTCACCCGCTAGGGATCAGCCCCAGCATTTT.

This chain uses TRBV1 with TRBJ2-7; the table calls TRBD2, which could not be checked here. TRBV1 is annotated as a pseudogene. The CDR3 runs 17 residues. The CDR3 DNA sequence: TGCACCAGCAGCCAAGGTGTCACCGGGACTAGCAGCCACGAGCAGTACTTC. It yields the protein CTSSQGVTGTSSHEQYF.

The chain employs TRBV5-1 and TRBJ1-3; D is unresolved. Germline-derived CDR1 and CDR2 are SGHRS and YFSETQ. Trimming pared 1 base from V and 0 bases from J, leaving 5 bases between. There are 14 residues in the CDR3. The CDR3 region has the DNA TGCGCCAGCAGCTTGTCCGACTCTGGAAACACCATATATTTT. Translating gives CASSLSDSGNTIYF. The full variable domain, its missing parts supplied by reference TRBV5-1 and TRBJ1-3, is KAGVTQTPRYLIKTRGQQVTLSCSPISGHRSVSWYQQTPGQGLQFLFEYFSETQRNKGNFPGRFSGRQFSNSRSEMNVSTLELGDSALYLCASSLSDSGNTIYFGEGSWLTVV.

V is TRBV10-3 and J is TRBJ1-1; D not certain. The ends were cut back, 6 bases at V and 5 bases at J, with 13 bases in the middle. This CDR3 has 13 residues. Germline V lookup: CDR1 ENHRY, CDR2 SYGVKD. CDR3 residues: CAIRRQSNTEAFF. CDR3 DNA sequence: TGTGCCATCAGAAGACAAAGCAATACTGAAGCTTTCTTT.

This chain links TRBV11-3 with TRBJ2-1; 7 bases match TRBD2. The CDR3 sequence is 15 residues long. Per the germline V gene, CDR1 is SGHNT and CDR2 is YENEEA. V trimming: 0 bases; J trimming: 5 bases; junction bases outside the gene matches: 4. The DNA for the CDR3 is TGTGCCAGCAGCTTAGATACGGCGGGAGACAATGAGCAGTTCTTC. Its translation: CASSLDTAGDNEQFF.

V gene TRBV19 combines with J gene TRBJ2-5; possible D gene TRBD2, 5 bases. Germline V gene lookup returns CDR1 LNHDA and CDR2 SQIVND (reference sequence). This CDR3 is built from 13 residues. V lost 3 bases, J lost 5 bases, and 10 bases lay in between. CDR3: CASSISSGETQYF. In DNA form, the CDR3 reads TGTGCCAGTAGTATTTCGTCGGGGGAGACCCAGTACTTC.

This rearrangement joins TRBV5-8 to TRBJ2-7; 7 nucleotides match TRBD2. The junction had 9 bases not matched to a gene; V was cut back by 0 bases and J by 3 bases. The CDR3 runs to 16 residues. Germline V gene sequence: CDR1 SGHTS, CDR2 YDEGEE. The CDR3 DNA reads TGTGCCAGCAGCTTGGAAAGAGGGCTAGCGGACTACGAGCAGTACTTC. This translates into CASSLERGLADYEQYF.

The chain recombines TRBV27 with TRBJ2-7; D may be TRBD1 or TRBD2 (5 bases each). The CDR3 consists of 15 residues. V lost 6 bases and J lost 2, with 17 bases in between. CDR1 and CDR2 from the germline V gene are MNHEY and SMNVEV (reference sequence). The CDR3 spells CASSKAGAFTYEQYF. The CDR3 DNA reads as TGTGCCAGCAGCAAAGCCGGGGCCTTCACCTACGAGCAGTACTTC.

The chain has TRBV28 and TRBJ2-7; 11 nucleotides agree with TRBD1. The CDR3 runs 14 residues. V dropped 5 bases and J dropped 3; count of bases not matched to a gene: 3. CDR1 is MDHEN and CDR2 is SYDVKM in the germline V gene. This CDR3 reads CASSKGTGGYEQYF. The CDR3 region has the DNA TGTGCCAGCAGTAAGGGGACAGGGGGCTACGAGCAGTACTTC.

J is TRBJ1-2 and V is TRBV7-2; D gene unclear. The V gene lost 1 base and the J gene lost 4 bases, with 13 bases spanning the gap. The CDR3 length is 15 residues. The germline V gene has CDR1 SGHTA and CDR2 FQGNSA. The CDR3 reads CASSLGRPFTYGYTF. The CDR3 nucleotides are TGTGCCAGCAGCTTAGGCCGTCCTTTCACCTATGGCTACACCTTC.

The chain carries TRBV6-1 and TRBJ1-1; unclear D gene. The CDR3 runs to 13 residues. Germline V gene sequence: CDR1 MNHNS, CDR2 SASEGT. Trimming cost V 5 bases and J 0 bases, with 7 bases left between them. The CDR3 sequence: CASSNPMNTEAFF. As DNA, the CDR3 is TGTGCCAGCAGTAACCCCATGAACACTGAAGCTTTCTTT.